This T cell receptor beta chain appears in the sequencing data of a study of blood T cells in healthy people across ages. From germline, CDR1 is LNHNV and CDR2 YYDKDF (reference sequence). The CDR3 runs 14 residues. Trimming took 4 bases from V and 4 from J; bases not matched to a gene: 4. Combining a sample-barcoded 5' primer with a J-beta primer mix, a second PCR ran for roughly 7 to 11 cycles. Each CDR3 protein is one row after TCRdb ran MiXCR on the 5' RACE reads. The sample holds over a million distinct CDR3 sequences, 59% seen once. The sequenced sample was blood. The TCR originated in a man younger than 30 in good health. The chain links TRBV15 to TRBJ2-1; TRBD1 matches at 7 bases. The CDR3 sequence: CATSIEDRYNEQFF. In DNA form, the CDR3 reads TGTGCCACCAGCATCGAGGACAGGTACAATGAGCAGTTCTTC.